The rows below give T cell receptor beta chains drawn from one sample of a study of technical replicates of blood from several donors. TCRdb keeps only in-frame clones here, not all; method: immunoSEQ multiplex PCR. Among about 58,000 clones listed, 91% were seen once. The specimen sequenced was PBMCs. These TCRs come from a human donor in good health. Some clones in this sample may be carry-over from other donors' samples. Both conserved end residues are part of each CDR3. The order of the fields is V gene, clone size, J gene, CDR3 protein. A row's size may be missing; if present it is once, few, many or a size class.

V gene: TRBV5-1
clone size: once
J gene: TRBJ1-1
CDR3 protein: CASTGWDMNTEAFF

V gene: TRBV27
clone size: NA
J gene: TRBJ2-3
CDR3 protein: CASSLSSSGITDTQYF

V gene: TRBV5-1
clone size: NA
J gene: TRBJ2-1
CDR3 protein: CASRVTTTGANEQFF

V gene: TRBV6-5
clone size: once
J gene: TRBJ1-2
CDR3 protein: CASGNRPSLAGYTF

V gene: TRBV18
clone size: NA
J gene: TRBJ1-1
CDR3 protein: CASSPVPGQMNTEAFF

V gene: TRBV5-5
clone size: NA
J gene: TRBJ1-2
CDR3 protein: CASSPGTGWRSTF

V gene: TRBV4-3
clone size: NA
J gene: TRBJ2-7
CDR3 protein: CASSPSLAGGVYEQYF

V gene: TRBV9
clone size: NA
J gene: TRBJ2-5
CDR3 protein: CASSVLAGKQETQYF

V gene: TRBV7-2
clone size: NA
J gene: TRBJ2-1
CDR3 protein: CASSLLRKNEQFF

V gene: TRBV5-1
clone size: NA
J gene: TRBJ1-4
CDR3 protein: CASSLRSLGSATNEKLFF

V gene: TRBV5-6
clone size: few
J gene: TRBJ1-5
CDR3 protein: CASSLGQGHQPQHF

V gene: TRBV6-5
clone size: NA
J gene: TRBJ2-1
CDR3 protein: CASSYSRGGRYNEQFF

V gene: TRBV7-2
clone size: NA
J gene: TRBJ1-2
CDR3 protein: CASSQQGNPYGYTF

V gene: TRBV9
clone size: once
J gene: TRBJ2-3
CDR3 protein: CASSVGQVGTDTQYF

V gene: TRBV30
clone size: NA
J gene: TRBJ1-2
CDR3 protein: CAWSVYREAYGYTF

V gene: TRBV5-1
clone size: NA
J gene: TRBJ2-1
CDR3 protein: CASTLGGAHHNEQFF

V gene: TRBV30
clone size: once
J gene: TRBJ2-7
CDR3 protein: CAWRGTSGSVEQYF

V gene: TRBV5-4
clone size: NA
J gene: TRBJ2-1
CDR3 protein: CASSLSTGGGNEQFF

V gene: TRBV27
clone size: NA
J gene: TRBJ1-2
CDR3 protein: CASSYRQDFYGYTF

V gene: TRBV29-1
clone size: NA
J gene: TRBJ2-1
CDR3 protein: CSVTRDRGFGGEQFF

V gene: TRBV19
clone size: NA
J gene: TRBJ1-1
CDR3 protein: CASRGGRGLTEAFF

V gene: TRBV7-9
clone size: NA
J gene: TRBJ1-5
CDR3 protein: CASSLNRGGYSNQPQHF

V gene: TRBV4-1
clone size: NA
J gene: TRBJ1-2
CDR3 protein: CASSQDSFRDRERNYGYTF

V gene: TRBV14
clone size: NA
J gene: TRBJ1-1
CDR3 protein: CASSQVGQGAYTEAFF

V gene: TRBV21-1
clone size: NA
J gene: TRBJ1-5
CDR3 protein: CASSKLGTAKRGNQPQHF

V gene: TRBV15
clone size: NA
J gene: TRBJ2-7
CDR3 protein: CATSMSPGPREQYF

V gene: TRBV5-6
clone size: once
J gene: TRBJ1-5
CDR3 protein: CASSTQDRPYSNQPQHF

V gene: TRBV9
clone size: NA
J gene: TRBJ2-3
CDR3 protein: CASSGGGGRDPYTQYF

V gene: TRBV6-4
clone size: NA
J gene: TRBJ2-1
CDR3 protein: CASSNSGGDYNEQFF

V gene: TRBV5-6
clone size: NA
J gene: TRBJ2-7
CDR3 protein: CASSFGSGSYEQYF

V gene: TRBV4-3
clone size: NA
J gene: TRBJ2-7
CDR3 protein: CASSQELGGAYEQYF

V gene: TRBV21-1
clone size: few
J gene: TRBJ1-1
CDR3 protein: CASSKDGGNGDTEAFF

V gene: TRBV6-6
clone size: NA
J gene: TRBJ2-1
CDR3 protein: CASNAGEQFF

V gene: TRBV7-8
clone size: many
J gene: TRBJ2-3
CDR3 protein: CASASGQGRVDTQYF

V gene: TRBV20-1
clone size: NA
J gene: TRBJ2-1
CDR3 protein: CSAYGGEQFF

V gene: TRBV7-3
clone size: NA
J gene: TRBJ2-7
CDR3 protein: CASRPTTCEQYF

V gene: TRBV19
clone size: NA
J gene: TRBJ2-2
CDR3 protein: CASRLANTGELFF